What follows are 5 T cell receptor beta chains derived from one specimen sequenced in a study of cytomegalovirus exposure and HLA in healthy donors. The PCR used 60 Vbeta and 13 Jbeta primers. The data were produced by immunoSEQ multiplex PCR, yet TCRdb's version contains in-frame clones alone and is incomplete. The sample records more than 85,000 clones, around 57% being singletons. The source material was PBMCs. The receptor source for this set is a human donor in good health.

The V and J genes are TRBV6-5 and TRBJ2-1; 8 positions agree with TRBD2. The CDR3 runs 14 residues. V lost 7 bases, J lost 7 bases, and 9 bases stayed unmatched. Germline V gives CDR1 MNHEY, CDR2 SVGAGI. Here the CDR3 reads CASNTGGPGNEQFF. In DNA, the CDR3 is TGTGCCAGCAACACGGGAGGGCCTGGGAATGAGCAGTTCTTC.

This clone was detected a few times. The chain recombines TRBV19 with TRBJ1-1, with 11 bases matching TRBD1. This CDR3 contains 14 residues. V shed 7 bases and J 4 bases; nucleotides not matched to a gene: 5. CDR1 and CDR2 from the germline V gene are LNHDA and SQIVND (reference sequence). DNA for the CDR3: TGTGCCAGTATGGCCGGGACAGGGGGCACTGAAGCTTTCTTT. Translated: CASMAGTGGTEAFF.

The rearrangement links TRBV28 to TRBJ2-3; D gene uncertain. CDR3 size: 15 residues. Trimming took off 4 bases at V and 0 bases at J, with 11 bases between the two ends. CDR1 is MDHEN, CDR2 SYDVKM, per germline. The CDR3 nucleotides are TGTGCCAGCAGTTACAGCATTCCTAGCACAGATACGCAGTATTTT. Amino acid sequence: CASSYSIPSTDTQYF.

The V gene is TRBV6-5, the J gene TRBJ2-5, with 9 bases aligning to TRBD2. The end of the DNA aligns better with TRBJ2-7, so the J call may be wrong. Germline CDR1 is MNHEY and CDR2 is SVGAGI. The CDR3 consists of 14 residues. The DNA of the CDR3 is TGTGCCAGCAGCCTCGGAGCGGGAGGATTCGAGCAGTACTTC. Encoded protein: CASSLGAGGFEQYF.

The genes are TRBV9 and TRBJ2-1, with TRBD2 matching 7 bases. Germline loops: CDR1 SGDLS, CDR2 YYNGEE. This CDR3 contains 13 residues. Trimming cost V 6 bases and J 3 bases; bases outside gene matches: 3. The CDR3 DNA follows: TGTGCCAGCACTCCTAGCGGCTACAATGAGCAGTTCTTC. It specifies CASTPSGYNEQFF.